Each of the 17 T cell receptor beta chains below was sequenced from the same sample in a study of T cells after yellow fever vaccination (dated by TCRdb to about 2019). The library was prepared using 5' RACE. TCRdb shows the sequencer as Illumina NovaSeq 6000. TCRdb passed the public sequencing reads through fastp at Q25 and MiXCR, retaining productive beta sequences. Rows merge per CDR3 protein into single entries with the most common DNA and genes. This sample gives 340,000 or so distinct CDR3 sequences in total; roughly an eighth of them show up just once. Of the sample, more than 3% is held by the ten largest clones. Interpreted using the paper, the treatment or condition label stands for: live attenuated yellow fever vaccine strain. This specimen was CD4+ T cells sorted from PBMCs, taken 15 days after the yellow fever booster vaccination. Source of these receptors: a man aged 18 to 30 who received the YFV17D yellow fever vaccine.

In this sample, this clonotype turned up a few times. This sequence joins TRBV11-2 and TRBJ2-1; 8 nucleotides line up with TRBD2. This CDR3 comprises 16 residues. Per the germline V gene, CDR1 is SGHAT and CDR2 is FQNNGV. Unmatched junction bases numbered 8, after V lost 3 bases and J lost 4 bases. CDR3 bases: TGTGCCAGCAGCTTCAGTTTAGCGGGGCGGTACAATGAGCAGTTCTTC. This encodes CASSFSLAGRYNEQFF.

This clonotype was seen only a few times. This rearrangement joins TRBV19 to TRBJ1-6; D may be TRBD1 (5 bases). Germline-derived CDR1 and CDR2 are LNHDA and SQIVND (reference sequence). CDR3 length: 15 amino acids. V was pared by 8 bases and J by 3 bases, with 14 bases between. The CDR3 region is CASLPGRLYNSPLHF. Here the CDR3 DNA reads TGTGCCAGTTTACCGGGACGGCTCTATAATTCACCCCTCCACTTT.

The chain joins TRBV7-2 to TRBJ1-2, with 12 bases that match TRBD1. The CDR3 consists of 19 residues. Germline-derived CDR1 and CDR2 are SGHTA and FQGNSA. V was pared by 4 bases and J by 4 bases, with 16 bases of the junction left unmatched. CDR3 nucleotides: TGTGCCAGCAGCTCTCTAATGAACCCCGGGACAGGGGGCGCCTATGGCTACACCTTC. This translates into CASSSLMNPGTGGAYGYTF. Full variable domain (remainder filled in from reference TRBV7-2 and TRBJ1-2): GAGVSQSPSNKVTEKGKDVELRCDPISGHTALYWYRQSLGQGLEFLIYFQGNSAPDKSGLPSDRFSAERTGGSVSTLTIQRTQQEDSAVYLCASSSLMNPGTGGAYGYTFGSGTRLTVV.

In this sample, this clonotype turned up a few times. The chain combines TRBV7-2 with TRBJ1-6, with a tentative D call TRBD1 (5 bases). The CDR3 has 14 amino acids. CDR1 and CDR2 (germline): SGHTA, FQGNSA. The V gene lost 2 bases and the J gene lost 14 bases, with 16 bases spanning the gap. The CDR3 sequence is CASSLRTRDGALHF. Written as DNA, the CDR3 is TGTGCCAGCAGCTTAAGGACACGGGACGGGGCCCTCCACTTT.

This clonotype was counted many times. The chain combines TRBV28 with TRBJ1-2; no clear D. V lost 3 bases, J lost 8 bases, and 13 bases lay in between. Germline CDR1 is MDHEN and CDR2 is SYDVKM. The CDR3 length is 13 residues. The CDR3 reads CASSLYGPGGYTF. The CDR3 nucleotides read TGTGCCAGCAGTTTGTACGGTCCTGGCGGCTACACCTTC.

This clonotype was detected a few times. The V gene is TRBV27, the J gene TRBJ2-4; TRBD1 aligns across 10 bases. CDR1 and CDR2 from the germline V gene are MNHEY and SMNVEV (reference sequence). This CDR3 is built from 18 residues. Trimming cost V 8 bases and J 3 bases; bases outside gene matches: 16. The DNA for the CDR3 is TGTGCCAGCGGATCCCAGACAGGGGGCGTTTTTGTCAAAAACATTCAGTACTTC. It encodes CASGSQTGGVFVKNIQYF.

This clonotype was detected only a few times. The V and J genes are TRBV28 and TRBJ1-3; possible D gene TRBD1, 6 bases. Germline-derived CDR1 and CDR2 are MDHEN and SYDVKM. This CDR3 is 15 amino acids long. Trimming removed 7 bases at V and 4 bases at J, with 17 bases between. CDR3 in DNA: TGTGCCAGCAAGCCCAATTCAGGGGCCGGAAACACCATATATTTT. Translating gives CASKPNSGAGNTIYF.

The chain links TRBV28 to TRBJ1-4; perhaps TRBD1 as D (5 bases). From germline, CDR1 is MDHEN and CDR2 SYDVKM. V lost 5 bases and J lost 14, with 15 bases in between. There are 12 residues in the CDR3. In nucleotides, the CDR3 is TGTGCCAGCAGTCCGACCCCGGAGGGGCTGTTTTTT. Protein sequence: CASSPTPEGLFF.

The rearrangement links TRBV6-2 or TRBV6-3 to TRBJ1-1, with D unresolved. CDR3 size: 15 residues. With 6 bases removed from V and 6 bases from J, the gap between germline ends came to 20 bases. Per germline, CDR1 MNHEY and CDR2 SVGEGT. The CDR3 DNA sequence: TGTGCCAGCAGCAGAACCGGGGATTTCTACGCTGAAGCTTTCTTT. It specifies CASSRTGDFYAEAFF.

The chain carries TRBV18 and TRBJ1-4; TRBD1 is a possible D gene (6 bases). The germline V gene has CDR1 KGHSH and CDR2 LQKENI. The germline V and J ends were trimmed by 4 bases and 7 bases, with 16 bases remaining between them. The CDR3 has 15 residues. CDR3 bases: TGTGCCAGCTCACAAACGGGACACGTATCTGAAAAACTGTTTTTT. Its translation: CASSQTGHVSEKLFF. The full variable domain, rest sourced from reference TRBV18 and TRBJ1-4, is NAGVMQNPRHLVRRRGQEARLRCSPMKGHSHVYWYRQLPEEGLKFMVYLQKENIIDESGMPKERFSAEFPKEGPSILRIQQVVRGDSAAYFCASSQTGHVSEKLFFGSGTQLSVL.

V is TRBV7-2 and J is TRBJ1-5; D might be TRBD1 (5 bases). The length of the CDR3 is 14 residues. The V and J ends lost 5 bases and 1 base respectively, with 9 bases between them. Germline V gene lookup returns CDR1 SGHTA and CDR2 FQGNSA. CDR3 nucleotide sequence: TGTGCCAGCAGCGGTGGGGGGAGCAATCAGCCCCAGCATTTT. Protein: CASSGGGSNQPQHF.

This clonotype was seen once. V is TRBV7-3 and J is TRBJ2-3, with D unclear. The V end was cut by 5 bases, the J end by 4 bases, with 13 bases between. CDR3 length: 14 amino acids. Germline-derived CDR1 and CDR2 are SGHTA and FQGTGA. The CDR3 sequence is CASSPDWSADTQYF. For the CDR3, the DNA is TGTGCCAGCAGCCCCGATTGGAGCGCAGATACGCAGTATTTT.

This clonotype showed up just a few times. The rearrangement uses TRBV19 and TRBJ2-3; tentative D call: TRBD2 (6 bases). CDR1 is LNHDA and CDR2 is SQIVND in the germline V gene (reference sequence). V lost 6 bases and J 0 bases, leaving 10 bases between the germline ends. This CDR3 has 14 amino acids. The CDR3 coding sequence is TGTGCCAGTAGGAGGGGACTCAGCACAGATACGCAGTATTTT. It encodes CASRRGLSTDTQYF. Looking up the rest from reference TRBV19 and TRBJ2-3 gives the full variable domain: DGGITQSPKYLFRKEGQNVTLSCEQNLNHDAMYWYRQDPGQGLRLIYYSQIVNDFQKGDIAEGYSVSREKKESFPLTVTSAQKNPTAFYLCASRRGLSTDTQYFGPGTRLTVL.

J is TRBJ2-5 and V is TRBV10-3, with a tentative D call TRBD1 (5 bases). The CDR3 length is 13 residues. Germline lookup yields CDR1 ENHRY and CDR2 SYGVKD. With 6 bases removed from V and 0 bases from J, the gap between germline ends came to 8 bases. Here the CDR3 reads CAIRKTDQETQYF. The CDR3 DNA reads as TGTGCCATCAGAAAGACAGACCAAGAGACCCAGTACTTC.

The CDR3: CSARSPSETQYF. In nucleotides, the CDR3 is TGCAGTGCTAGATCGCCCTCAGAGACCCAGTACTTC. The J gene is TRBJ2-5, the V gene TRBV20-1; no firm D call. The CDR3 is 12 residues long. V lost 2 bases, J lost 4 bases, and 8 bases lay in between. Germline V gene data show CDR1 as DFQATT and CDR2 as SNEGSKA (reference sequence).

This clonotype was picked up many times. This sequence joins TRBV5-1 and TRBJ2-3; 10 bases are a match to TRBD2. The V segment lost 1 base and the J segment 6 bases; nucleotides outside the gene matches: 8. Germline V gene data show CDR1 as SGHRS and CDR2 as YFSETQ. This CDR3 has 16 residues. The CDR3 loop reads CASSLIPAGGPDTQYF. CDR3 nucleotides: TGCGCCAGCAGCTTGATTCCAGCGGGGGGGCCGGATACGCAGTATTTT.

This clonotype came up a few times. The chain carries TRBV12-3 or TRBV12-4 and TRBJ2-5, with 7 bases that match TRBD2. The CDR3 has 13 amino acids. Germline trimming cut 5 bases from V and 4 bases from J; bases unmatched to any gene: 4. The CDR3 DNA reads TGTGCCAGCAGTGGCACTAGCGCAGAGACCCAGTACTTC. Protein product: CASSGTSAETQYF.